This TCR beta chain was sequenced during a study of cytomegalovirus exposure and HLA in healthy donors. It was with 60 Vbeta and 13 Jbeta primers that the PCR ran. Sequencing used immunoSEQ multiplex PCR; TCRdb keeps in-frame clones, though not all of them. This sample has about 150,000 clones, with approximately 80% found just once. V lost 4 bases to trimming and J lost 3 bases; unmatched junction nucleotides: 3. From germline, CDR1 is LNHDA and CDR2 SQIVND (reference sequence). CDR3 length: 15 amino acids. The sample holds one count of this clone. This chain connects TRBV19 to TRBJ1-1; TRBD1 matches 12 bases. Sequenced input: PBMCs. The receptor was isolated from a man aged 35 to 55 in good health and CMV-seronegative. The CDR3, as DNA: TGTGCCAGTAGTACAGGGACAGGGGGCTACACTGAAGCTTTCTTT. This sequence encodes CASSTGTGGYTEAFF.